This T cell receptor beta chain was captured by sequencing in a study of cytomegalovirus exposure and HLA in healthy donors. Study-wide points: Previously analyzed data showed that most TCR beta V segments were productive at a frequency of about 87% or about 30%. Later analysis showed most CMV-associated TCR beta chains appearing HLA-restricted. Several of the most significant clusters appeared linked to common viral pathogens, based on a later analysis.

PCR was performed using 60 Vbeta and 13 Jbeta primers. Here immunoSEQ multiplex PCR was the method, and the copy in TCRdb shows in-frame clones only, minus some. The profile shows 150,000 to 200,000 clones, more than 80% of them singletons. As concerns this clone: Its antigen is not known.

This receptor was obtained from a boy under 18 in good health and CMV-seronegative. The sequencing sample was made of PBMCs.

The CDR3 loop reads CASGFRGGGSRSYNEQFF. The DNA for the CDR3 is TGTGCTAGTGGTTTCCGGGGCGGGGGGTCCCGCTCCTACAATGAGCAGTTCTTC. The rearrangement joins TRBV12-5 to TRBJ2-1; 8 bases are a match to TRBD2. V lost 3 bases to trimming and J lost 0 bases; unmatched junction nucleotides: 10. This CDR3 comprises 18 residues. Germline V gene lookup returns CDR1 LGHNT and CDR2 FRNRAP.